The clone carrying this T cell receptor beta chain was seen only a few times. This specimen comes from a study of blood T cells in healthy people across ages. This CDR3 is built from 14 residues. Trimming removed 5 bases at V and 2 bases at J, with 12 bases between. Germline assignment: CDR1 LNHDA and CDR2 SQIVND (reference sequence). Alongside a J-beta primer mix, a sample-barcoded 5' primer served in a second PCR lasting roughly 7 to 12 cycles. TCRdb processed the 5' RACE reads anew with MiXCR; each CDR3 protein has one entry. The sample holds roughly 700,000 distinct CDR3 sequences, 32% seen once. The sample taken for sequencing was blood. This clonotype originated in a woman over 75 in good health. The J gene is TRBJ1-1, the V gene TRBV19, with D tentatively TRBD1 (6 bases). The CDR3 spells CASSPRTDNTEAFF. The CDR3 region has the DNA TGTGCCAGTAGTCCCAGGACAGACAACACTGAAGCTTTCTTT.